The 14 T cell receptor beta chains below come from one sample, sequenced in a study of blood T cells in healthy people across ages. Sample-barcoded 5' priming and a J-beta primer mix drove a second PCR of roughly 7 to 11 cycles. TCRdb re-derived calls from the 5' RACE reads in MiXCR, one entry per CDR3 protein. The sample yields roughly 1,000,000 distinct CDR3 sequences, about 25% seen once. The same data also went into a second study, on T cells of mothers and their children.

Material: blood. Receptor source: a girl aged 2-15 years in good health.

V and J are TRBV4-1 and TRBJ1-1, with 8 bases aligning to TRBD1. Germline CDR1 is MGHRA and CDR2 is YSYEKL. This CDR3 contains 22 residues. The J segment lost 4 bases and the V segment lost 0 bases, leaving 25 bases of the junction unmatched. The CDR3 DNA reads as TGCGCCAGCAGCCAAGAGTTATTACGGCTAAACCCCCAGGACAGGGAGCCCACTGAAGCTTTCTTT. It codes for CASSQELLRLNPQDREPTEAFF.

On this clonotype itself: The conserved phenylalanine or tryptophan is not found at the CDR3 terminus, so this likely reflects a read error. This chain links TRBV29-1 with TRBJ2-1, with D tentatively TRBD2 (6 bases). The CDR3 is 11 residues long. Trimming left V 6 bases short and J 13 bases short, with 16 bases between. CDR1 is SQVTM and CDR2 is ANQGSEA in the germline V gene. The CDR3 nucleotides read TGCAGCGTGCAGCCCCCGGGGGAACAGTTCCTC. Its protein is CSVQPPGEQFL.

This clonotype was observed many times. CDR3 nucleotides: TGCAGCGTTGTGGGGCAGGGGAAAGAGACCCAGTACTTC. This encodes CSVVGQGKETQYF. The chain has TRBV29-1 and TRBJ2-5; D perhaps matches TRBD1 (6 bases). Germline CDR1 SQVTM, CDR2 ANQGSEA. V lost 4 bases to trimming and J lost 3 bases, with 12 bases between them. This CDR3 has 13 amino acids.

The chain has TRBV4-1 and TRBJ2-7, with a possible D match to TRBD1 (5 bases). The V gene's germline CDR1 is MGHRA and CDR2 YSYEKL. The ends were cut back, 0 bases at V and 2 bases at J, with 11 bases in the middle. This CDR3 contains 15 residues. The CDR3 coding sequence is TGCGCCAGCAGCCAAGAGGGAAAGGGGACCTACGAGCAGTACTTC. Protein: CASSQEGKGTYEQYF.

The rearrangement links TRBV12-3 or TRBV12-4 to TRBJ1-2; possibly TRBD1 for D (6 bases). The V gene lost 6 bases and the J gene lost 5 bases, with 10 bases spanning the gap. The CDR3 sequence is 12 residues long. For the CDR3, the DNA is TGTGCCAGCAGAGACAGGTTTTATGGCTACACCTTC. It translates to CASRDRFYGYTF.

Only one count was recorded for this clonotype. One end of the junction is discordant with germline, which a read error may explain. V usage is TRBV5-1 and J usage is TRBJ1-5, with 8 bases fitting TRBD1. This CDR3 has 14 amino acids. Germline V gives CDR1 SGHRS, CDR2 YFSETQ. CDR3 bases: TGCACCAGCAGCGTACAGGGGGGCAATCAGCCCCAGCATTTT. It specifies CTSSVQGGNQPQHF.

V is TRBV15 and J is TRBJ1-5, with a possible D match to TRBD1 (6 bases). This CDR3 is 15 amino acids long. Germline CDR1 LNHNV, CDR2 YYDKDF (reference sequence). Trimming stripped 1 base from V and 3 bases from J, with 10 bases between. In DNA form, the CDR3 reads TGTGCCACCAGCAGAGCGGGGGCCTCCAATCAGCCCCAGCATTTT. Amino acids: CATSRAGASNQPQHF. Drawing the rest from reference TRBV15 and TRBJ1-5, the complete variable domain is DAMVIQNPRYQVTQFGKPVTLSCSQTLNHNVMYWYQQKSSQAPKLLFHYYDKDFNNEADTPDNFQSRRPNTSFCFLDIRSPGLGDTAMYLCATSRAGASNQPQHFGDGTRLSIL.

The rearrangement joins TRBV6-6 to TRBJ1-1, with no clear D. This CDR3 has 14 residues. The germline V gene has CDR1 MNHNY and CDR2 SVGAGI (reference sequence). V was trimmed by 2 bases and J by 5 bases, leaving 12 bases between them. The CDR3 nucleotides read TGTGCCAGCAGTTACGAAGGCAGGAGGACTGAAGCTTTCTTT. It specifies CASSYEGRRTEAFF.

The chain is built from TRBV7-9 and TRBJ1-1; D ambiguous. CDR1 is SEHNR and CDR2 is FQNEAQ in the germline V gene (reference sequence). Trimming took off 8 bases at V and 7 bases at J, with 14 bases between the two ends. The CDR3 is made up of 12 amino acids. The CDR3 DNA follows: TGTGCCAGCGGCTCACACCAGGATGAAGCTTTCTTT. Its protein product is CASGSHQDEAFF.

The CDR3 spells CASSYKLETQYF. DNA for the CDR3: TGTGCCAGCAGTTACAAGTTAGAGACCCAGTACTTC. This chain uses TRBV6-2 or TRBV6-3 with TRBJ2-5; D call uncertain. This CDR3 has 12 amino acids. Trimming took 2 bases from V and 4 from J, leaving 5 bases between them. Germline V gene lookup returns CDR1 MNHEY and CDR2 SVGEGT.

V usage is TRBV28 and J usage is TRBJ2-5, with TRBD2 matching 11 bases. This CDR3 has 21 residues. From germline, CDR1 is MDHEN and CDR2 SYDVKM. V lost 2 bases and J lost 2; bases outside the gene matches: 19. CDR3 bases: TGTGCCAGCAGTTTAGCCTCCACCGGGACTAGCGGAGGGGAGGGGCAAGAGACCCAGTACTTC. This encodes CASSLASTGTSGGEGQETQYF.

This clonotype was picked up a small number of times. This sequence joins TRBV29-1 and TRBJ1-1; D is undetermined. The CDR3 has 12 amino acids. The germline V and J ends were trimmed by 2 bases and 1 base, with 5 bases remaining between them. From germline, CDR1 is SQVTM and CDR2 ANQGSEA. Written as DNA, the CDR3 is TGCAGCGTTGAAAAGGCGAACACTGAAGCTTTCTTT. Its translation: CSVEKANTEAFF.

Only a few counts were recorded for this clonotype. The rearrangement joins TRBV29-1 to TRBJ2-1, with no clear D. This CDR3 has 12 amino acids. Germline values: CDR1 SQVTM, CDR2 ANQGSEA. Trimming left V 8 bases short and J 0 bases short, with 8 bases between. CDR3 sequence reads: CSLRSSYNEQFF. The CDR3 nucleotides are TGCAGCCTCAGGAGCTCCTACAATGAGCAGTTCTTC.

The chain recombines TRBV28 with TRBJ2-1, with 7 bases aligning to TRBD2. Near its end, the DNA agrees better with TRBJ2-5, so the J call may be wrong. The CDR3 totals 13 residues. Germline lookup yields CDR1 MDHEN and CDR2 SYDVKM. The CDR3 reads CASRGGRRETQYF. In DNA form, the CDR3 reads TGTGCCAGCAGGGGGGGGAGGAGGGAGACCCAGTACTTC.